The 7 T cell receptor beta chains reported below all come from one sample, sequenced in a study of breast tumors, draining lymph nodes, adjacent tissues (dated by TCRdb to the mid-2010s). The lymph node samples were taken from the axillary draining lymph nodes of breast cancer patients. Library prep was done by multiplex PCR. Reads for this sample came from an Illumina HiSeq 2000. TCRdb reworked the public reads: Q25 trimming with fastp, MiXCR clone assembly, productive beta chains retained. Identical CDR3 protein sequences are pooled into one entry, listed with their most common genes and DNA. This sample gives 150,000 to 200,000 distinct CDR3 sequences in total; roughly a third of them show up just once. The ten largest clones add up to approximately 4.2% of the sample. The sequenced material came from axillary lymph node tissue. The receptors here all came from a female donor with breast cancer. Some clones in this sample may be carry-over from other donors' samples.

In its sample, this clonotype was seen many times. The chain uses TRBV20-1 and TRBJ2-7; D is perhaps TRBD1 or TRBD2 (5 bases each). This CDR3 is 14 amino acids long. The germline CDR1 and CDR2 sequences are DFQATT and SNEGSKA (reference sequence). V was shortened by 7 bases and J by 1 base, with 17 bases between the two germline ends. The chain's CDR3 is CSVTTGTVSYEQYF. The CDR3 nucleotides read TGCAGTGTCACCACCGGGACGGTGTCCTACGAGCAGTACTTC.

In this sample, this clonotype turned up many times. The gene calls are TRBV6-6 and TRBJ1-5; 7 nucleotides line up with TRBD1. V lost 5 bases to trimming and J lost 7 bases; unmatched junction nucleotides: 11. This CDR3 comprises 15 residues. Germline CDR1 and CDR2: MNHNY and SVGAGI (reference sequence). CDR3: CASSHRQGRWQPQHF. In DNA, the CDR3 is TGTGCCAGCAGTCACCGACAGGGTAGGTGGCAGCCCCAGCATTTT.

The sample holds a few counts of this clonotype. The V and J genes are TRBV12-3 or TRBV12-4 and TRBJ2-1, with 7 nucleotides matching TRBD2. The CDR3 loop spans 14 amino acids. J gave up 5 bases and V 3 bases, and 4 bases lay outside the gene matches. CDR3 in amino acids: CASSFRGGNNEQFF. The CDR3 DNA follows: TGTGCCAGCAGTTTCCGGGGAGGGAACAATGAGCAGTTCTTC.

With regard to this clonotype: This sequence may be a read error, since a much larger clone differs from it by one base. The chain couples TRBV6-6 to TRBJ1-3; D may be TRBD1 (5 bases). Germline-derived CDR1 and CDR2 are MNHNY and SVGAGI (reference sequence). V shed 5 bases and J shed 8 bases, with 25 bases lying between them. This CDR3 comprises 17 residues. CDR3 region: CASSHLGTQIKRDTIYF. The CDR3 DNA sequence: TGTGCCAGCAGTCACCTCGGGACTCAAATAAAGAGGGACACCATATATTTT.

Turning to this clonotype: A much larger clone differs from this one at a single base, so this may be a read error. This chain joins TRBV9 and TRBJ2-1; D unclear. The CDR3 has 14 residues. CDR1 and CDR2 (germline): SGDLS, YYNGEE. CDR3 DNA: TGTGCCAGCAGCATCTCGCTTGGAGACAATGAGCAGTCCTTC. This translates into CASSISLGDNEQSF.

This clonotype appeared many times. CDR3 in amino acids: CASSLGPSNNEQFF. In nucleotides, the CDR3 is TGTGCCAGCAGCTTAGGCCCTTCTAACAATGAGCAGTTCTTC. V and J are TRBV7-2 and TRBJ2-1; D remains unclear. The CDR3 totals 14 residues. Germline assignment: CDR1 SGHTA and CDR2 FQGNSA. The germline V and J ends were trimmed by 1 base and 5 bases, with 9 bases remaining between them.

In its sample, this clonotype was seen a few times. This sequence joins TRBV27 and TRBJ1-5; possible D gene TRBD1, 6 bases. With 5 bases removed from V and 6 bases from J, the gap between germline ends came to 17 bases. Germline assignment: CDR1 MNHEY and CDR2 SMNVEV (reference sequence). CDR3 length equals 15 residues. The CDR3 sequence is CASSTHQGSSQPQHF. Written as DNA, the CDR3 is TGTGCCAGCAGTACACACCAGGGGTCGAGTCAGCCCCAGCATTTT.